This entry concerns a single T cell receptor (beta chain). Its target is not known. With 3 bases removed from V and 2 bases from J, the gap between germline ends came to 4 bases. Germline CDR1 reads KGHSH; CDR2 reads LQKENI. The CDR3 spans 13 residues. This record comes from a study of T cell responses to AZD1222 COVID-19 vaccine. Findings of the study overall: Only five to seven AZD1222 recipients were seropositive at baseline. Of spike-specific TCRs, nearly half reportedly target regions left unmutated in variants. Dominant CD4 TCR responses targeted spike regions 160-218 and 743-854.

The data were produced by immunoSEQ multiplex PCR, yet TCRdb's version contains in-frame clones alone and is incomplete. The sample contains 79,000 or so clones, 60% to 85% of which appear only once. The sequences come from peripheral blood, collected 28 days after the second dose of the MenACWY control vaccine. This chain links TRBV18 with TRBJ2-2; D is undetermined. The receptor's source is an adult who received the MenACWY meningococcal vaccine as a control. The CDR3 bases are TGTGCCAGCTCACCTGTAAACACCGGGGAGCTGTTTTTT. Protein sequence: CASSPVNTGELFF.